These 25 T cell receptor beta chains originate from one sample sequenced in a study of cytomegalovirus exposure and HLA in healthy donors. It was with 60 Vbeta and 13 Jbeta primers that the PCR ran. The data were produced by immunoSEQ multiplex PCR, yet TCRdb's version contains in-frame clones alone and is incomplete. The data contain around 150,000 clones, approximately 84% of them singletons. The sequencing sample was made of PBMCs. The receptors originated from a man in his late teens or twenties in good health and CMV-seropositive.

The CDR3 loop reads CASSKVLVTGERKATTCTGELFF. Here the CDR3 DNA reads TGTGCCAGCAGCAAAGTCTTAGTCACAGGGGAGCGAAAAGCTACCACCTGCACCGGGGAGCTGTTTTTT. J is TRBJ2-2 and V is TRBV21-1; TRBD1, the table's D call, lacks a check against the DNA. TRBV21-1 is a listed pseudogene. The CDR3 loop spans 23 amino acids.

The CDR3 spells CASSQDRTGGIEQYF. The CDR3 nucleotides read TGTGCCAGCAGCCAAGATAGGACAGGGGGGATCGAGCAGTACTTC. V gene TRBV4-2 combines with J gene TRBJ2-7, with 10 bases that match TRBD1. V dropped 0 bases and J dropped 6; count of bases not matched to a gene: 5. CDR1 and CDR2 (germline): LGHNA, YNFKEQ. This CDR3 is built from 15 residues.

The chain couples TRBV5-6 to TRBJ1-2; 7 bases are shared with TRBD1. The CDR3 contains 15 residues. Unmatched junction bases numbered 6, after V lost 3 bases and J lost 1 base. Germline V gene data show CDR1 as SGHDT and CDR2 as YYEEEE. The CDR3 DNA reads TGTGCCAGCAGCTGGGGACAGACCAGTAACTATGGCTACACCTTC. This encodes CASSWGQTSNYGYTF.

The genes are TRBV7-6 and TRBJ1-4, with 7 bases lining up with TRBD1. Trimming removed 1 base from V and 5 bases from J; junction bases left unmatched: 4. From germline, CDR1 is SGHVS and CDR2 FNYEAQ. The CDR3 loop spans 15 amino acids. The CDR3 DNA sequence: TGTGCCAGCAGCTTAGTAACAGGGGCGAATGAAAAACTGTTTTTT. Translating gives CASSLVTGANEKLFF.

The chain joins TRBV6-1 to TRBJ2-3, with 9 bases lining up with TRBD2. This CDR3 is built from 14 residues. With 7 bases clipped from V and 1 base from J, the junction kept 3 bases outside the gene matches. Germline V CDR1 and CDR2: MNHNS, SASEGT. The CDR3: CASILAGGTDTQYF. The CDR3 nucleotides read TGTGCCAGCATTTTAGCGGGGGGCACAGATACGCAGTATTTT.

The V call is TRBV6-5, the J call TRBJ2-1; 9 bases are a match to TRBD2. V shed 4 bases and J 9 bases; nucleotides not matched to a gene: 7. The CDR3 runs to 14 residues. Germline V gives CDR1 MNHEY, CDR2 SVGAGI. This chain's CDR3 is CASSSGGGAGEQFF. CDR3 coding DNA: TGTGCCAGCAGTTCCGGCGGGGGGGCGGGTGAGCAGTTCTTC.

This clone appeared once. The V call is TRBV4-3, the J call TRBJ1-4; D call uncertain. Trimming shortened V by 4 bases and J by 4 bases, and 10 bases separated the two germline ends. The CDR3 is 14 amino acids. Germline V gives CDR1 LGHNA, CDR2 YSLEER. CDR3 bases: TGCGCCAGCAGCCCTCGAGCCCTTAATGAAAAACTGTTTTTT. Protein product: CASSPRALNEKLFF.

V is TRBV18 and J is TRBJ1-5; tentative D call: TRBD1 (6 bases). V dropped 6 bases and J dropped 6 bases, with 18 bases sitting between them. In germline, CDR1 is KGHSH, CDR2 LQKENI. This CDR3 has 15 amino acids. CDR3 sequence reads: CASSTGTQEGQPQHF. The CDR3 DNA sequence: TGTGCCAGCTCTACCGGGACACAGGAAGGTCAGCCCCAGCATTTT.

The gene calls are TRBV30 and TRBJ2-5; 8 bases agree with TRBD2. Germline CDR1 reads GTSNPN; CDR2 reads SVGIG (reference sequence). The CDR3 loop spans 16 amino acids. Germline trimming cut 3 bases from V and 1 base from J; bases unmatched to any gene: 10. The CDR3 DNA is TGTGCCTGGAGAGAGGAGCGGGGGAGAATCCAAGAGACCCAGTACTTC. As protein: CAWREERGRIQETQYF.

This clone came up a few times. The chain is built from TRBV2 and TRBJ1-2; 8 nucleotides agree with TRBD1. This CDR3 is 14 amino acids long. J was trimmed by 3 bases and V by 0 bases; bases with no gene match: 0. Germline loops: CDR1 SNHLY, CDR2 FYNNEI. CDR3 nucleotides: TGTGCCAGCAGTGAAGCACAGGGGGACTATGGCTACACCTTC. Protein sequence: CASSEAQGDYGYTF.

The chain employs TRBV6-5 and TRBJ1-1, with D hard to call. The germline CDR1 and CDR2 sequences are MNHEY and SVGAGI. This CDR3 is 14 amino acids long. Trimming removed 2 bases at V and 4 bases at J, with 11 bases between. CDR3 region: CASSYLGGTTEAFF. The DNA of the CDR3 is TGTGCCAGCAGTTACCTCGGAGGCACCACTGAAGCTTTCTTT.

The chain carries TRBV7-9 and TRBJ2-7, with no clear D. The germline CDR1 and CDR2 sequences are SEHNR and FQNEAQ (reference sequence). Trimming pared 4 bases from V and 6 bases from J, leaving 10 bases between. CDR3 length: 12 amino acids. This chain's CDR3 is CASSSLMFEQYF. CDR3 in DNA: TGTGCCAGCAGCTCCCTTATGTTCGAGCAGTACTTC.

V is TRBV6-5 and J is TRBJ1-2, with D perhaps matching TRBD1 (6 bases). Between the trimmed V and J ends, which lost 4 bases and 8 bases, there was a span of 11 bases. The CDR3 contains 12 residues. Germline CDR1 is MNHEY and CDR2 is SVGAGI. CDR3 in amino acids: CASSSPGHGYTF. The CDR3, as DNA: TGTGCCAGCAGTTCCCCGGGACACGGCTACACCTTC.

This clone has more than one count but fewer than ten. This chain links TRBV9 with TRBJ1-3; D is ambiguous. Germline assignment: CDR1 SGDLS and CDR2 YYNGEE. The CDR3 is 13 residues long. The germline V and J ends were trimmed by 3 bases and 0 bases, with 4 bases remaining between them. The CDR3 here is CASSAHSGNTIYF. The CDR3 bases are TGTGCCAGCAGCGCCCACTCTGGAAACACCATATATTTT.

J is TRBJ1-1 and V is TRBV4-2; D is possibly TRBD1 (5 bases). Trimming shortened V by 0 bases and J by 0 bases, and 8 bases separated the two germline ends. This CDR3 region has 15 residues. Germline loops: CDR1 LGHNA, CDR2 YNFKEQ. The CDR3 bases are TGTGCCAGCAGCCAAGAGGGACTGATGAACACTGAAGCTTTCTTT. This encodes CASSQEGLMNTEAFF.

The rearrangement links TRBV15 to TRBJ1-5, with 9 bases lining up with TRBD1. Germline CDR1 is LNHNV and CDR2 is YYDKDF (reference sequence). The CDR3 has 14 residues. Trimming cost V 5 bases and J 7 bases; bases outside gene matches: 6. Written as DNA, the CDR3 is TGTGCCACCAGCCGCGACAGGGGGTACCAGCCCCAGCATTTT. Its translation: CATSRDRGYQPQHF.

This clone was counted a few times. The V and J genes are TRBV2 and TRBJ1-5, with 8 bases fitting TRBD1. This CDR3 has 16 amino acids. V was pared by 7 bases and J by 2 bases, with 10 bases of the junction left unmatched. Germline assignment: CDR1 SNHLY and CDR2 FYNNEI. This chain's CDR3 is CASTTGGSFGNQPQHF. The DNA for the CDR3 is TGTGCCAGCACCACAGGGGGGAGTTTTGGCAATCAGCCCCAGCATTTT.

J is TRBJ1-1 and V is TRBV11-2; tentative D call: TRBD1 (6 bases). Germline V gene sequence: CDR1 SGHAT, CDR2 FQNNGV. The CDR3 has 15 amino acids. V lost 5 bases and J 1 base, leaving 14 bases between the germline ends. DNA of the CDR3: TGTGCCAGCAGCCCCCCGTTACAGGGGAACACTGAAGCTTTCTTT. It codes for CASSPPLQGNTEAFF.

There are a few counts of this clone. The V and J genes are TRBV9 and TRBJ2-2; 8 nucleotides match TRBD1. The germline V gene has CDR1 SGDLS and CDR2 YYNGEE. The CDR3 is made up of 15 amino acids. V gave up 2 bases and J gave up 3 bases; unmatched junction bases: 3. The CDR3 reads CASSVPDRDTGELFF. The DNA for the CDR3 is TGTGCCAGCAGCGTCCCGGACAGGGACACCGGGGAGCTGTTTTTT. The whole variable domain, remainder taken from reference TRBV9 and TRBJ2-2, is DSGVTQTPKHLITATGQRVTLRCSPRSGDLSVYWYQQSLDQGLQFLIQYYNGEERAKGNILERFSAQQFPDLHSELNLSSLELGDSALYFCASSVPDRDTGELFFGEGSRLTVL.

The CDR3 loop reads CASSQDLRSGLQFF. Written as DNA, the CDR3 is TGTGCCAGCAGCCAAGACCTCCGGTCAGGACTGCAGTTCTTC. The gene calls are TRBV14 and TRBJ2-1; possible D gene TRBD2, 5 bases. The length of the CDR3 is 14 residues. Between the trimmed V and J ends, which lost 0 bases and 12 bases, there was a span of 15 bases. The germline CDR1 and CDR2 sequences are SGHDN and FVKESK.

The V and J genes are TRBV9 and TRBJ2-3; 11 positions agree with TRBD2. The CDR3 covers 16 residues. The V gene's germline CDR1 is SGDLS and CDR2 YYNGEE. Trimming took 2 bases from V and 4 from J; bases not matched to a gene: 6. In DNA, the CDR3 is TGTGCCAGCAGCGTTTATAGCGGGGGGGTTTCAGATACGCAGTATTTT. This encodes CASSVYSGGVSDTQYF. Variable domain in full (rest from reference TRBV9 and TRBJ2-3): DSGVTQTPKHLITATGQRVTLRCSPRSGDLSVYWYQQSLDQGLQFLIQYYNGEERAKGNILERFSAQQFPDLHSELNLSSLELGDSALYFCASSVYSGGVSDTQYFGPGTRLTVL.

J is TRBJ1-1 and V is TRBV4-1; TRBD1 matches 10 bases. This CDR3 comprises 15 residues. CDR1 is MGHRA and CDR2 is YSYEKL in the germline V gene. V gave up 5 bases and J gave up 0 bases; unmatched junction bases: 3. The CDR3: CASSGTGVMNTEAFF. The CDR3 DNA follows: TGCGCCAGCAGCGGGACAGGGGTCATGAACACTGAAGCTTTCTTT.

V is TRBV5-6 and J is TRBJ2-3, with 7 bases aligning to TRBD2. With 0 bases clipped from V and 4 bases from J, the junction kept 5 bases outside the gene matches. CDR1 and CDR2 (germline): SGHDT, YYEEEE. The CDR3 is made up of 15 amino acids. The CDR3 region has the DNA TGTGCCAGCAGCTTGGGAGGGGAGGGTTCAGATACGCAGTATTTT. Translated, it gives CASSLGGEGSDTQYF.

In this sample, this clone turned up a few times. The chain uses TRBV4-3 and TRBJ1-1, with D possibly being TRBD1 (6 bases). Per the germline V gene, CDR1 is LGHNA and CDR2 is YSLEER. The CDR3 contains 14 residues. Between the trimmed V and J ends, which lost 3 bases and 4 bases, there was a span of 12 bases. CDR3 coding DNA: TGCGCCAGCAGCCACGGTCAGGGGAGCACTGAAGCTTTCTTT. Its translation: CASSHGQGSTEAFF.

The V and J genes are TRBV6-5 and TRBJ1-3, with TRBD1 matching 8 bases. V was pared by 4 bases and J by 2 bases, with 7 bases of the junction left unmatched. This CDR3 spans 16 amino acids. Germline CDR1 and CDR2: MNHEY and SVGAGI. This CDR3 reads CASSFGDRRTGNTIYF. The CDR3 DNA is TGTGCCAGCAGTTTTGGGGACAGGCGAACTGGAAACACCATATATTTT.